This T cell receptor (beta chain) appears in the sequencing data of a study of post-analysis software for immune sequencing data. In the study overall: Included among the disease courses, which were recorded for the cohort, were relapsing-remitting, secondary progressive and progressive-relapsing multiple sclerosis.

This clonotype has only a few counts. The antigen is not known. Carried by the TCR beta cDNA libraries were unique molecular identifiers. Yield was 500,000 to 600,000 cDNA molecules from approximately 0.95 to 9.8 million T cells. Each CDR3 protein is one row after TCRdb ran MiXCR on the PCR reads. The sample consists of about 810,000 distinct CDR3 sequences, approximately 50% of them appearing once. General observations from the study: Samples from one preparation batch, clustered by F measure, grouped strongly together. Normalized Chao1 diversity was significantly reduced in patients versus controls.

Source material: blood. This TCR came from a girl aged 5 to 17 with multiple sclerosis.

The CDR3 sequence: CASSLGPTSYEQYF. The CDR3 DNA is TGTGCCAGCAGCTTAGGGCCCACGTCCTACGAGCAGTACTTC. The genes are TRBV7-2 and TRBJ2-7; D is unresolved. Trimming cost V 1 base and J 1 base, with 8 bases left between them. This CDR3 is 14 amino acids long. Germline CDR1 reads SGHTA; CDR2 reads FQGNSA.